This paragraph reports one T cell receptor (beta chain). Its specificity is unknown. This specimen belongs to a study of radiotherapy plus CTLA-4 blockade in lung cancer. Study as a whole: For approximately 19% of patients, objective responses occurred, and about 34% had disease control.

Produced via immunoSEQ multiplex PCR; TCRdb's table is partial and in-frame only. Seen here are 85,000 to 130,000 clones, over 75% observed once, and the top ten hold less than 2.5%. V was clipped by 0 bases and J by 7 bases, with 7 bases between them. CDR1 and CDR2 from the germline V gene are LNHNV and YYDKDF (reference sequence). This CDR3 has 12 amino acids. Chemo-refractory metastatic non-small-cell lung cancer patients were treated with focal radiation plus CTLA-4 blockade with ipilimumab. General study points: TCR clones from tumors expanded in blood after radiotherapy plus ipilimumab.

The source of this sequence is a human donor with non-small cell lung cancer that progressed on radiotherapy plus ipilimumab. Some clones in this sample may be carry-over from other donors' samples. The chain uses TRBV15 and TRBJ2-7, with D hard to call. Sequencing used peripheral blood, obtained from a patient treated with radiotherapy plus ipilimumab. The CDR3 region has the DNA TGTGCCACCAGCAGAGATATAGGAGAGCAGTACTTC. Translating it yields CATSRDIGEQYF.